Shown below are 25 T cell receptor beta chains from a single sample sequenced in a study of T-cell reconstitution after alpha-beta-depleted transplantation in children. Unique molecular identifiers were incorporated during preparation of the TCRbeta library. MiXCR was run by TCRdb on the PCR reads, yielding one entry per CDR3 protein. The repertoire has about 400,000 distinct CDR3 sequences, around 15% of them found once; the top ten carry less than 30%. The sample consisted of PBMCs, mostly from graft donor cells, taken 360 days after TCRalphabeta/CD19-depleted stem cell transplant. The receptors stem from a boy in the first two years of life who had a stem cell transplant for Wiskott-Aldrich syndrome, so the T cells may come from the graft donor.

The CDR3 region has the DNA TGCGCCAGCAGCTTGGACGCTAGCGGGAGGATCTACAATGAGCAGTTCTTC. Translating gives CASSLDASGRIYNEQFF. The rearrangement uses TRBV5-1 and TRBJ2-1; 11 nucleotides match TRBD2. V lost 0 bases and J lost 3; bases outside the gene matches: 5. Germline-derived CDR1 and CDR2 are SGHRS and YFSETQ. This CDR3 region has 17 residues. The entire variable domain, with the rest obtained from reference TRBV5-1 and TRBJ2-1, is as follows: KAGVTQTPRYLIKTRGQQVTLSCSPISGHRSVSWYQQTPGQGLQFLFEYFSETQRNKGNFPGRFSGRQFSNSRSEMNVSTLELGDSALYLCASSLDASGRIYNEQFFGPGTRLTVL.

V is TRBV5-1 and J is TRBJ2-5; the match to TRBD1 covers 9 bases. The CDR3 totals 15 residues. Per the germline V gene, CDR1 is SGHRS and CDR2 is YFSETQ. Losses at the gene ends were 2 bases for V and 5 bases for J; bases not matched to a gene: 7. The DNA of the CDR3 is TGCGCCAGCAGCTTACCACAGGGGGCGAGGGAGACCCAGTACTTC. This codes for CASSLPQGARETQYF.

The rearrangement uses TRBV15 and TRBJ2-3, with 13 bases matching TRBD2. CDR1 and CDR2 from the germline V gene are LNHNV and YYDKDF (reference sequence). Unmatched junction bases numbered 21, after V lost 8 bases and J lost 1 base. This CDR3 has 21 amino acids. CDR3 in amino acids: CATLPLRSLAGGTKRTDTQYF. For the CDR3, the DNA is TGTGCCACCTTGCCGCTAAGGTCACTAGCGGGAGGGACGAAACGCACAGATACGCAGTATTTT.

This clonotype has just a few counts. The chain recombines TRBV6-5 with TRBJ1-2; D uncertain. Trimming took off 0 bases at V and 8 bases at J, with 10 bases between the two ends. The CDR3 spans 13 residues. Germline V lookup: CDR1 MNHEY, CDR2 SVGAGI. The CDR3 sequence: CASSYSIEWGYTF. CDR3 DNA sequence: TGTGCCAGCAGTTACTCGATTGAGTGGGGCTACACCTTC.

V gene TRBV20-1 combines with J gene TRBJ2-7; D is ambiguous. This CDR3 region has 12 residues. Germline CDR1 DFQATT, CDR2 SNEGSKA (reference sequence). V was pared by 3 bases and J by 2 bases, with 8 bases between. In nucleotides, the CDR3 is TGCAGTGCTAGCCTCCGCCCCTACGAGCAGTACTTC. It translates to CSASLRPYEQYF.

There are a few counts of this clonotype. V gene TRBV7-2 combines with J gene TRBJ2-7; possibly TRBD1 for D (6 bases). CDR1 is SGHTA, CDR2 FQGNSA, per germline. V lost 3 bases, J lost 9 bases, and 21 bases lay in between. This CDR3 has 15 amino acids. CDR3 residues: CASSFWSQGNQVQYF. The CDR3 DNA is TGTGCCAGCAGCTTTTGGTCCCAGGGGAATCAGGTGCAGTACTTC.

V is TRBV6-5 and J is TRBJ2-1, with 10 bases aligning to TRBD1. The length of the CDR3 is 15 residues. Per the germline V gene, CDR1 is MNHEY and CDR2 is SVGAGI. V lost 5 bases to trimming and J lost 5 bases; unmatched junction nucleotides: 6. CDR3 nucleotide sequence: TGTGCCAGCAGTCACGGGGACAGGGGACACAATGAGCAGTTCTTC. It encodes CASSHGDRGHNEQFF.

Written as DNA, the CDR3 is TGTGCCAGCAGTCTTAGGCGGGGACTGTACGAGCAGTACTTC. It translates to CASSLRRGLYEQYF. This chain connects TRBV27 to TRBJ2-7; a weak D match, TRBD2 (6 bases). V was clipped by 5 bases and J by 4 bases, with 15 bases between them. The CDR3 loop spans 14 amino acids. From germline, CDR1 is MNHEY and CDR2 SMNVEV (reference sequence).

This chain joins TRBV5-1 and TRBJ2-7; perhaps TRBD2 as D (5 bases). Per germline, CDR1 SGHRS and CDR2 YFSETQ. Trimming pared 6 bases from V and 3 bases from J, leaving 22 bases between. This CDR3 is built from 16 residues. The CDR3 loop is CASTQDSLSAGYEQYF. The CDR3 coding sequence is TGCGCCAGCACCCAGGACTCATTATCTGCTGGCTACGAGCAGTACTTC.

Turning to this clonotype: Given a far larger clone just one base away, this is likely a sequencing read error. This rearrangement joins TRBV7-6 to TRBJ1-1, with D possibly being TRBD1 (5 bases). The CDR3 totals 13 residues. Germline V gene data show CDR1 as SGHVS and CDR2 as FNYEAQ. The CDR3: CASSLGQNTKAFF. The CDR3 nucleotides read TGTGCCAGCAGCTTAGGACAGAACACTAAAGCTTTCTTT.

CDR3 loop: CSARAPGNYGYTF. The CDR3 coding sequence is TGCAGTGCTAGAGCCCCAGGGAACTATGGCTACACCTTC. The V call is TRBV20-1, the J call TRBJ1-2, with D maybe TRBD1 (5 bases). Germline V CDR1 and CDR2: DFQATT, SNEGSKA (reference sequence). This CDR3 contains 13 residues. Trimming shortened V by 1 base and J by 2 bases, and 8 bases separated the two germline ends.

The CDR3 loop reads CASSPTTGRAGELFF. The CDR3 DNA follows: TGTGCCAGCAGTCCTACGACAGGACGCGCCGGGGAGCTGTTTTTT. J is TRBJ2-2 and V is TRBV12-3 or TRBV12-4; maybe TRBD1 (6 bases). The CDR3 totals 15 residues. V was pared by 5 bases and J by 6 bases, with 16 bases between.

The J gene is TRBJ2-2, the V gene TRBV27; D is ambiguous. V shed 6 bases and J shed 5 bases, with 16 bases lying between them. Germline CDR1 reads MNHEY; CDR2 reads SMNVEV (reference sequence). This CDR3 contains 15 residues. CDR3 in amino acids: CASSLRAGRTGELFF. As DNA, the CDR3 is TGTGCCAGCAGCCTCCGGGCAGGTAGAACCGGGGAGCTGTTTTTT.

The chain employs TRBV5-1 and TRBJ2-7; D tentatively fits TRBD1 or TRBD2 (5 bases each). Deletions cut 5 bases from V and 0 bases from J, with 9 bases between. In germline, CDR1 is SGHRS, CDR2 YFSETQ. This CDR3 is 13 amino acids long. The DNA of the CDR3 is TGCGCCAGCAGACGAGGGGCCTCCTACGAGCAGTACTTC. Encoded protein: CASRRGASYEQYF.

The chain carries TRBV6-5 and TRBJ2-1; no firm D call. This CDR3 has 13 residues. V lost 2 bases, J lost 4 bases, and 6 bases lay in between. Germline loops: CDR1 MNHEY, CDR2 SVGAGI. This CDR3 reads CASSYDGYNEQFF. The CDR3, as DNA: TGTGCCAGCAGTTACGACGGATACAATGAGCAGTTCTTC.

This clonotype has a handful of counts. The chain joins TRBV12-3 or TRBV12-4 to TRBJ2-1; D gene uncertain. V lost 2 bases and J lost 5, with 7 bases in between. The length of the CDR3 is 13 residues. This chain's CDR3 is CASSLRENNEQFF. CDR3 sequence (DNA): TGTGCCAGCAGTTTAAGAGAGAACAATGAGCAGTTCTTC.

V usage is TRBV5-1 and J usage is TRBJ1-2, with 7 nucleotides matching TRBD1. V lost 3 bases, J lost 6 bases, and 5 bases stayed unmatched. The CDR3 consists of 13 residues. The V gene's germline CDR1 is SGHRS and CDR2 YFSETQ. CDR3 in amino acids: CASSSGTDHGYTF. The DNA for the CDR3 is TGCGCCAGCAGCTCCGGGACAGACCATGGCTACACCTTC. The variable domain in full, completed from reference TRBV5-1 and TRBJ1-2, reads KAGVTQTPRYLIKTRGQQVTLSCSPISGHRSVSWYQQTPGQGLQFLFEYFSETQRNKGNFPGRFSGRQFSNSRSEMNVSTLELGDSALYLCASSSGTDHGYTFGSGTRLTVV.

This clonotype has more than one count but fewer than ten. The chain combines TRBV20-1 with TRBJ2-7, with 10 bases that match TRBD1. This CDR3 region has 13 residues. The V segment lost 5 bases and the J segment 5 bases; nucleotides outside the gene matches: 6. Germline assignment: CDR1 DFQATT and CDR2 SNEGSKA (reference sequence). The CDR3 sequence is CSARQGALDEQYF. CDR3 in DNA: TGCAGTGCTCGACAGGGGGCTCTCGACGAGCAGTACTTC.

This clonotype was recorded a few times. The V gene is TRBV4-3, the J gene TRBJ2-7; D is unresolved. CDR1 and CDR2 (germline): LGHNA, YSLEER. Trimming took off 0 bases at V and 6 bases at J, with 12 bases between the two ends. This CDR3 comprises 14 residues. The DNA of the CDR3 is TGCGCCAGCAGCCAAGAACATCCTTCAGGCGAGCAGTACTTC. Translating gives CASSQEHPSGEQYF.

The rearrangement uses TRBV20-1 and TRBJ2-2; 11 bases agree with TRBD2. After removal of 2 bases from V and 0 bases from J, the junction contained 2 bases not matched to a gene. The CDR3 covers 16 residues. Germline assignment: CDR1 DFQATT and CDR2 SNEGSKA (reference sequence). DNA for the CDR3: TGCAGTGCTAGACCTAGCGGGAGGCCGAACACCGGGGAGCTGTTTTTT. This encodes CSARPSGRPNTGELFF.

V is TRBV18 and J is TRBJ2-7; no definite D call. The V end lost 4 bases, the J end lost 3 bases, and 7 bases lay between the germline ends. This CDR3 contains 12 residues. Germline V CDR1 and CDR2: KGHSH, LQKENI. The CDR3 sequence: CASSHSFYEQYF. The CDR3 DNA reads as TGTGCCAGCTCACACAGTTTCTACGAGCAGTACTTC.

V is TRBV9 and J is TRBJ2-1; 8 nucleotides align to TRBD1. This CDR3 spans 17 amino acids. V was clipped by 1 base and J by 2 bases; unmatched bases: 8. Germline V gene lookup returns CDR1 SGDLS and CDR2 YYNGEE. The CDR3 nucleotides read TGTGCCAGCAGCGTAAGTAGGTCAGGGGGCGCCTACAATGAGCAGTTCTTC. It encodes CASSVSRSGGAYNEQFF.

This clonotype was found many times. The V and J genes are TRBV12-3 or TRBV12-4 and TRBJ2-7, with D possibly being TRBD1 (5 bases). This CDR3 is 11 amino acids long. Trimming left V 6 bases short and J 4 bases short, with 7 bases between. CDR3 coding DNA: TGTGCCAGCAGCTACAGGTACGAGCAGTACTTC. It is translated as CASSYRYEQYF.

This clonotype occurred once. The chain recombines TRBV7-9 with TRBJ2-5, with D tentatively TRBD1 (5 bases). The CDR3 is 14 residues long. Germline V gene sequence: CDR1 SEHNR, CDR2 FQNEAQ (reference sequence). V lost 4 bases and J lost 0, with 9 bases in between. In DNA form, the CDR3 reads TGTGCCAGCAGCTCTGACAGTTACCAAGAGACCCAGTACTTC. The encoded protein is CASSSDSYQETQYF.

The CDR3 region has the DNA TGCGCCAGCAGCTTGGAACTAGCGGGGGGCTTAAGCACAGATACGCAGTATTTT. Its protein is CASSLELAGGLSTDTQYF. The genes are TRBV5-1 and TRBJ2-3; TRBD2 agrees at 12 bases. CDR1 and CDR2 (germline): SGHRS, YFSETQ. The V gene end was trimmed by 0 bases and the J gene end by 0 bases; junction bases not matched to a gene: 5. The CDR3 loop spans 18 amino acids.